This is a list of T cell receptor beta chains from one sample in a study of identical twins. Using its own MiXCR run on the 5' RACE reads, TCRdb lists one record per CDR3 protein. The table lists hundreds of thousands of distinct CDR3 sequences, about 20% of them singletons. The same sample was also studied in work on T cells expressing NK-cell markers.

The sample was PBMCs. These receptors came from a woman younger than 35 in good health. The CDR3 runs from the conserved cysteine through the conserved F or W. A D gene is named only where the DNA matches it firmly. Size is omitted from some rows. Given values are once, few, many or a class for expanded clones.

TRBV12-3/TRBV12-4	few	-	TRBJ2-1	CASTEQSYNEQFF	TGTGCCAGCACCGAACAATCCTACAATGAGCAGTTCTTC
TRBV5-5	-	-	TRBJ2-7	CASSLSRQGGEQYF	TGTGCCAGCAGCTTGTCCCGACAGGGAGGGGAGCAGTACTTC
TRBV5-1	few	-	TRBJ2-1	CASSSTNPEVNEQFF	TGCGCCAGCAGCTCGACAAACCCCGAGGTCAATGAGCAGTTCTTC
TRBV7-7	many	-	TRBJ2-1	CASSLMPGDLNEQFF	TGTGCTAGCAGCTTAATGCCCGGGGACCTTAATGAGCAGTTCTTC
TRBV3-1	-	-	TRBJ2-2	CASSQAAGSGELFF	TGTGCCAGCAGCCAAGCCGCTGGATCCGGGGAGCTGTTTTTT
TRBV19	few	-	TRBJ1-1	CASSIVGRTEAFF	TGTGCCAGTAGTATAGTCGGTCGGACTGAAGCTTTCTTT
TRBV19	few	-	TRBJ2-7	CASSGGGAYEQYF	TGTGCCTCCTCCGGAGGGGGGGCATACGAGCAGTACTTC
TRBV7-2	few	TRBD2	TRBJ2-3	CASSLGLAETTQYF	TGTGCCAGCAGCTTAGGACTAGCGGAAACTACGCAGTATTTT
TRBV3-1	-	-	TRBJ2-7	CASSREVDASPYEQYF	TGTGCCAGCAGCCGAGAGGTGGACGCCTCACCCTACGAGCAGTACTTC
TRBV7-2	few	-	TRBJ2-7	CASSLLVGSHEQYF	TGTGCCAGCAGTCTACTAGTAGGCTCTCACGAGCAGTACTTC
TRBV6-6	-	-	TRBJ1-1	CASRGQSEAFF	TGTGCCAGCAGAGGTCAGAGTGAAGCTTTCTTT
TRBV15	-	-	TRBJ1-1	CATSRGPTNTEAFF	TGTGCCACCAGCAGAGGACCCACGAACACTGAAGCTTTCTTT
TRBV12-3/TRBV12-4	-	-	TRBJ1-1	CASRKGGAGDLEAFF	TGTGCCAGCAGAAAGGGAGGGGCAGGGGACCTTGAAGCTTTCTTT
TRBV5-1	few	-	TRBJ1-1	CASSFVAGSEAFF	TGCGCCAGCAGCTTCGTCGCAGGGAGCGAAGCTTTCTTT
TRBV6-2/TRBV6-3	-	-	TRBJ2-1	CASSYPRFGGAGYNEQFF	TGTGCCAGCAGTTACCCGCGTTTTGGGGGAGCAGGATACAATGAGCAGTTCTTC
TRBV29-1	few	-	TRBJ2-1	CSAGRDVAYNEQFF	TGCAGCGCTGGCCGGGACGTAGCTTACAATGAGCAGTTCTTC
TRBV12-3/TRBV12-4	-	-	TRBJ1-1	CASSSIYREDIEAFF	TGTGCCAGCAGTTCCATCTACAGAGAAGATATTGAAGCTTTCTTT
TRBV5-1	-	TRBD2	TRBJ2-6	CASSLSGGNSGANVLTF	TGCGCCAGCAGCTTGTCCGGGGGGAACTCTGGGGCCAACGTCCTGACTTTC
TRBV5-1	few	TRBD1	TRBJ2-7	CASSWGTATYEQYF	TGCGCCAGCAGCTGGGGGACAGCCACCTACGAGCAGTACTTC
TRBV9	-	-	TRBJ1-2	CASSVDAGEMYGYTF	TGTGCCAGCAGCGTAGACGCAGGGGAAATGTATGGCTACACCTTC
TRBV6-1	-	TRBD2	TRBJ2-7	CASSEIGRGNHEQYF	TGTGCCAGCAGTGAAATAGGGAGGGGCAACCACGAGCAGTACTTC
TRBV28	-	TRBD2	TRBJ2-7	CASSFSGASGSYEQYF	TGTGCCAGCAGTTTTAGTGGCGCTAGCGGGAGTTACGAGCAGTACTTC
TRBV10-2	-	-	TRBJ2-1	CASSTRTISGEQFF	TGCGCCAGCAGCACAAGGACCATAAGCGGGGAGCAGTTCTTC
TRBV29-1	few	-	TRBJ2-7	CSVGQGPTYEQYF	TGCAGCGTTGGGCAGGGACCAACCTACGAGCAGTACTTC
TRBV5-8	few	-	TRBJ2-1	CASPRDGEQFF	TGTGCCAGCCCGAGGGATGGTGAGCAGTTCTTC
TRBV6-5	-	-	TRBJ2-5	CASSYANGGGETQYF	TGTGCCAGCAGTTACGCCAACGGAGGGGGAGAGACCCAGTACTTC
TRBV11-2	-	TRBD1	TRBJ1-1	CASSQIRTGANIYTEAFF	TGTGCCAGCAGCCAAATACGGACAGGGGCGAATATCTACACTGAAGCTTTCTTT
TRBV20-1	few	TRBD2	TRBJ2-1	CSARFNVLAGGPHSYNEQFF	TGCAGTGCTAGATTCAACGTACTAGCGGGAGGCCCCCACTCCTACAATGAGCAGTTCTTC
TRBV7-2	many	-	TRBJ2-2	CASSAEMNTGELFF	TGTGCCAGCAGCGCCGAGATGAACACCGGGGAGCTGTTTTTT
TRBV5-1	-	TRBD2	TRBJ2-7	CASSLVASGSFNEQYF	TGCGCCAGCAGCTTGGTGGCTAGCGGGAGTTTCAACGAGCAGTACTTC
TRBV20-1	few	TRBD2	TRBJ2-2	CSAPDSGSGELFF	TGCAGTGCTCCTGATAGCGGGAGCGGGGAGCTGTTTTTT
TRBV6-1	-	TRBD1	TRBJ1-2	CASSKGQGSFYGYTF	TGTGCCAGCAGTAAAGGACAGGGGTCCTTCTATGGCTACACCTTC
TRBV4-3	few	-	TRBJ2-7	CASSQVSGTYEQYF	TGCGCCAGCAGCCAAGTATCAGGAACCTACGAGCAGTACTTC
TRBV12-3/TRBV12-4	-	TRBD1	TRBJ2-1	CASQGGESYNEQFF	TGTGCCAGCCAAGGGGGCGAGTCCTACAATGAGCAGTTCTTC
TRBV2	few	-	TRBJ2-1	CASSEENGNDNEQFF	TGTGCCAGCAGTGAAGAGAACGGGAACGACAATGAGCAGTTCTTC
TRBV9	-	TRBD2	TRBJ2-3	CASSVTERGSTDTQYF	TGTGCCAGCAGCGTAACGGAGCGGGGTAGCACAGATACGCAGTATTTT
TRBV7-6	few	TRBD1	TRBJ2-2	CASSLARGTGGNTGELFF	TGTGCCAGCAGCTTAGCGAGGGGGACAGGGGGAAACACCGGGGAGCTGTTTTTT
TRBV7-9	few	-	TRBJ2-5	CASSQRDSAKTQYF	TGTGCCAGCAGCCAACGGGACTCCGCTAAGACCCAGTACTTC
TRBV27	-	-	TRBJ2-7	CASRGYPGSSYEQYF	TGTGCCAGCAGAGGATATCCAGGGAGCTCCTACGAGCAGTACTTC
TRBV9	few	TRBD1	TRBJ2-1	CASSYRNRGGIDEQFF	TGTGCCAGCAGCTACCGCAACAGGGGTGGTATCGATGAGCAGTTCTTC
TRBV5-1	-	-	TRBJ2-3	CASSLGAFTDTQYF	TGCGCCAGCAGCTTGGGGGCCTTCACAGATACGCAGTATTTT
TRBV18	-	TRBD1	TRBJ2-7	CASSLDRVTYEQYF	TGTGCCAGCTCACTGGACAGGGTTACCTACGAGCAGTACTTC
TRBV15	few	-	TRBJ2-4	CATSRDAGTVF	TGTGCCACCAGCAGAGATGCGGGGACGGTCTTC
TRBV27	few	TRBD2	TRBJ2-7	CASSLRTSGAYEQYF	TGTGCCAGCAGCCTTCGGACTAGCGGGGCCTACGAGCAGTACTTC
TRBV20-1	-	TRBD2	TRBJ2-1	CSAIAGVANEQFF	TGCAGTGCTATAGCGGGAGTCGCCAATGAGCAGTTCTTC
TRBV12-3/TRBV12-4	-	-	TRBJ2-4	CASTSRGASKNIQYF	TGTGCCAGCACCTCACGGGGGGCGTCAAAAAACATTCAGTACTTC
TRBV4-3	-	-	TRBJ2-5	CASSQDKWETQYF	TGCGCCAGCAGCCAAGATAAGTGGGAGACCCAGTACTTC
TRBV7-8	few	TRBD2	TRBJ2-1	CASSRTPSGASYNEQFF	TGTGCCAGCAGCCGGACTCCCAGCGGGGCCTCCTACAATGAGCAGTTCTTC
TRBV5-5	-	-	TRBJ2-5	CASNRYERQETQYF	TGTGCCAGCAATCGTTACGAGCGTCAAGAGACCCAGTACTTC
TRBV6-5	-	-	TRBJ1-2	CASSYSGRDGYTF	TGTGCCAGCAGTTACTCGGGCCGGGATGGCTACACCTTC
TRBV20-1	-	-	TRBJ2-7	CSAGENTDYEQYF	TGCAGTGCAGGAGAGAACACCGACTACGAGCAGTACTTC
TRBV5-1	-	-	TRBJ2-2	CASSLVFPVRTGELFF	TGCGCCAGCAGCTTGGTTTTTCCCGTAAGGACCGGGGAGCTGTTTTTT
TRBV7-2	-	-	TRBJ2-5	CASSLDVETQYF	TGTGCCAGCAGCTTGGACGTCGAGACCCAGTACTTC
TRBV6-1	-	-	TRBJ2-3	CASGLWGGGLDTQYF	TGTGCCAGCGGACTTTGGGGAGGTGGTCTTGATACGCAGTATTTT
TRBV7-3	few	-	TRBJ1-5	CASSLGGRCNQPQHF	TGTGCCAGCAGCCTGGGAGGGCGATGCAATCAGCCCCAGCATTTT
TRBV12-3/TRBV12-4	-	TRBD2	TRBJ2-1	CASSLGVLAGAPRQFF	TGTGCCAGCAGTTTGGGGGTTCTAGCGGGAGCCCCACGGCAGTTCTTC
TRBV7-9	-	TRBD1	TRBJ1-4	CASSPPGQGGEKLFF	TGTGCCAGCAGCCCTCCGGGACAGGGGGGAGAAAAACTGTTTTTT
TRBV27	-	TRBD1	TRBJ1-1	CASRAGGHTEAFF	TGTGCCAGCAGGGCAGGGGGCCACACTGAAGCTTTCTTT
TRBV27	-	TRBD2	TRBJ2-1	CASSSLGSGSNEQFF	TGTGCCAGCAGTAGCCTAGGAAGCGGGAGCAATGAGCAGTTCTTC